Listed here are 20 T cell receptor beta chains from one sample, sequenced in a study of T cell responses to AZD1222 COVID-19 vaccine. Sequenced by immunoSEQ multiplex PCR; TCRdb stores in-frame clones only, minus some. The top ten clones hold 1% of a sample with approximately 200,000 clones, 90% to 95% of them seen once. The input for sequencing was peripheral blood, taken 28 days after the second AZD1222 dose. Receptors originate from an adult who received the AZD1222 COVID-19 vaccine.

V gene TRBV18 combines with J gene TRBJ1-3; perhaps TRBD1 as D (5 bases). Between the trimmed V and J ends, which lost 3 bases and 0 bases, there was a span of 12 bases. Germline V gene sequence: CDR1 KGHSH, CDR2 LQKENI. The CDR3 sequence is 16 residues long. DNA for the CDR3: TGTGCCAGCTCACCTACGGACACGAGCTCTGGAAACACCATATATTTT. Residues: CASSPTDTSSGNTIYF.

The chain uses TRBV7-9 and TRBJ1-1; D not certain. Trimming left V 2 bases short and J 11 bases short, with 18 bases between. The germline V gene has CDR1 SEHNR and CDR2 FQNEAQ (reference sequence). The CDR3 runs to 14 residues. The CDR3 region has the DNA TGTGCCAGCAGCTTACTCGTAGGCCTTTCGGTCGCTTTCTTT. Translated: CASSLLVGLSVAFF.

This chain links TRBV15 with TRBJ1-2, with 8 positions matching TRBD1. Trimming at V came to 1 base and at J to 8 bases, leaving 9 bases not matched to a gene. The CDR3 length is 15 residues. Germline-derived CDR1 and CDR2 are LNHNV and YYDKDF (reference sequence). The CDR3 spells CATSRGIQGAVGYTF. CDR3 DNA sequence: TGTGCCACCAGCAGAGGGATTCAGGGGGCCGTGGGCTACACCTTC.

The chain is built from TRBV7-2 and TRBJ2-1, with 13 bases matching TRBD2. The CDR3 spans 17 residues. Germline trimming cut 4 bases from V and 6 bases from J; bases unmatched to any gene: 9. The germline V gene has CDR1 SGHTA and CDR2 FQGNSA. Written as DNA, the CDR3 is TGTGCCAGCAGCTCTCGGACTAGCGGGGGTGTTGGCAATGAGCAGTTCTTC. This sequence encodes CASSSRTSGGVGNEQFF.

The CDR3 loop is CASREGLTGYYEQYF. For the CDR3, the DNA is TGTGCCAGCAGGGAGGGGCTGACGGGTTACTACGAGCAGTACTTC. This chain links TRBV6-5 with TRBJ2-7; a weak D match, TRBD2 (6 bases). V lost 6 bases to trimming and J lost 3 bases, with 18 bases between them. The CDR3 consists of 15 residues. Germline lookup yields CDR1 MNHEY and CDR2 SVGAGI.

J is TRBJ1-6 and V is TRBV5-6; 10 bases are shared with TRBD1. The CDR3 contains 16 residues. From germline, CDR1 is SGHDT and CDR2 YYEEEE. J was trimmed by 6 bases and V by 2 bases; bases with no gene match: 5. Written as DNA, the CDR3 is TGTGCCAGCAGCTTAGGTTGGACAGGGGGTAATTCACCCCTCCACTTT. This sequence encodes CASSLGWTGGNSPLHF.

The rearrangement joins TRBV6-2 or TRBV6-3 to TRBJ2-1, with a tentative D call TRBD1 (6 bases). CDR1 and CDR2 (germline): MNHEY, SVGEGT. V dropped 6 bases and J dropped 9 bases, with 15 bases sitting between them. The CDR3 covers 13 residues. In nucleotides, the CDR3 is TGTGCCAGCAGCCGCTCAGGGGCGGTTGAGCAGTTCTTC. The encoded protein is CASSRSGAVEQFF.

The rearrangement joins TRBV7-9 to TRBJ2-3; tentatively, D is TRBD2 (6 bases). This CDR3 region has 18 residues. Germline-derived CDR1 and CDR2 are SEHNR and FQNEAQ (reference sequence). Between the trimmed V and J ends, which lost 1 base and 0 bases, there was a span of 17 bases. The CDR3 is CASSLERSGGTSTDTQYF. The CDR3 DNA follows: TGTGCCAGCAGCTTAGAACGTAGCGGCGGTACTAGCACAGATACGCAGTATTTT.

In DNA, the CDR3 is TGCGCCAGCAGTGAGTCGATTTACGAGCAGTACTTC. Translation: CASSESIYEQYF. The rearrangement joins TRBV10-1 to TRBJ2-7; D gene unclear. Germline values: CDR1 WNHNN, CDR2 SYGVQD (reference sequence). The CDR3 has 12 residues. V lost 0 bases to trimming and J lost 4 bases, with 4 bases between them.

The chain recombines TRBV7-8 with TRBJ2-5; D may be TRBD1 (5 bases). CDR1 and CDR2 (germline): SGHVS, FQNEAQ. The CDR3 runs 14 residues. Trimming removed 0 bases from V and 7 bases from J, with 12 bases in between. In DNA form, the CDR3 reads TGTGCCAGCAGCTTAGCCAGGGCTGGGGCGACCCAGTACTTC. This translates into CASSLARAGATQYF.

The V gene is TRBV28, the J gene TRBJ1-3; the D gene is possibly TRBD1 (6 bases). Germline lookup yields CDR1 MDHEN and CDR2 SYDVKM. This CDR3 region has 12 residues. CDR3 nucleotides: TGTGTCTTAGACAGGTGGGGAAACACCATATATTTT. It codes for CVLDRWGNTIYF. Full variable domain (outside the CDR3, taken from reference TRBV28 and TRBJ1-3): DVKVTQSSRYLVKRTGEKVFLECVQDMDHENMFWYRQDPGLGLRLIYFSYDVKMKEKGDIPEGYSVSREKKERFSLILESASTNQTSMYLCVLDRWGNTIYFGEGSWLTVV.

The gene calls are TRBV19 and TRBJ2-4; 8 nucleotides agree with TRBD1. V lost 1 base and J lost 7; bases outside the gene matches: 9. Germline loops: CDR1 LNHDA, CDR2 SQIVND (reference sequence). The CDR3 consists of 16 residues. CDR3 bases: TGTGCCAGTAGTATAGGTACCGGGACAGGAGGCAACATTCAGTACTTC. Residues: CASSIGTGTGGNIQYF.

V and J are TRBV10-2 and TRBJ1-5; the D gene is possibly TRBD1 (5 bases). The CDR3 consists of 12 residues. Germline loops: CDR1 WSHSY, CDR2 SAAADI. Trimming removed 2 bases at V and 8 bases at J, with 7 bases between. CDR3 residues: CASSEGGEPQHF. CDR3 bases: TGCGCCAGCAGTGAGGGGGGAGAGCCCCAGCATTTT.

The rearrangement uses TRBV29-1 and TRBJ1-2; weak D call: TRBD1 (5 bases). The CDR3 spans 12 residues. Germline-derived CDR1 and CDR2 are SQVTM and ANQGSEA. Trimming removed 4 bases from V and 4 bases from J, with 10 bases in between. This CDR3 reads CSVAGRGYGYTF. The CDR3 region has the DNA TGCAGCGTTGCAGGGAGAGGCTATGGCTACACCTTC.

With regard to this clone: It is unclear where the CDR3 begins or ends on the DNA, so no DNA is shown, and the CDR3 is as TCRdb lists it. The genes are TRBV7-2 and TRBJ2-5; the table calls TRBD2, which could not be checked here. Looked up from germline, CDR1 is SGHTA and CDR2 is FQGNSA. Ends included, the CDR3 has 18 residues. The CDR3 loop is CASSFGNGRGGFLETQYF.

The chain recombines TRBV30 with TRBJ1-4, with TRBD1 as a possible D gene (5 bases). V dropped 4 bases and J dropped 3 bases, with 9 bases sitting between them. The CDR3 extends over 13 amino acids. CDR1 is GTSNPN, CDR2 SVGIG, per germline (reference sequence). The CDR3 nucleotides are TGTGCCTGGACTACGGGGCCTAATGAAAAACTGTTTTTT. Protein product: CAWTTGPNEKLFF.

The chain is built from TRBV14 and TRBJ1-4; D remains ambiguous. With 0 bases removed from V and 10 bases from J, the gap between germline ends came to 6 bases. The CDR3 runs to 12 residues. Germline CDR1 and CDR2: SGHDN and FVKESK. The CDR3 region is CASSQDRVKLFF. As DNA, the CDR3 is TGTGCCAGCAGCCAAGATCGGGTAAAACTGTTTTTT.

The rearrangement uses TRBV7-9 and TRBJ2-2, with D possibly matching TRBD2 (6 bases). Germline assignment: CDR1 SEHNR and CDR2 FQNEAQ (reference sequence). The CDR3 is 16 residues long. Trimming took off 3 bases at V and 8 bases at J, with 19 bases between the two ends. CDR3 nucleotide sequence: TGTGCCAGCAGCTTGGGGGGACTCATATCAATGGGGGAGCTGTTTTTT. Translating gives CASSLGGLISMGELFF.

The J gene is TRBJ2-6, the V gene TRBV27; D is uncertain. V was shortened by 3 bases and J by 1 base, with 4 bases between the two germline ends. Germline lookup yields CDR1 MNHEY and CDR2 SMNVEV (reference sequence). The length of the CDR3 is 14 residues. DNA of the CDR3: TGTGCCAGCAGTTTCTCATCTGGGGCCAACGTCCTGACTTTC. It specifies CASSFSSGANVLTF.

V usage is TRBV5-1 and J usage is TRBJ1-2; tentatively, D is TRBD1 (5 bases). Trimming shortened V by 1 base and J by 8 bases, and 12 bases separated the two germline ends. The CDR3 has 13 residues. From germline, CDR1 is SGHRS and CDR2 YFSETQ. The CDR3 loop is CASSLSGSEGYTF. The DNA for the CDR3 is TGCGCCAGCAGCTTGTCAGGGAGTGAAGGCTACACCTTC.